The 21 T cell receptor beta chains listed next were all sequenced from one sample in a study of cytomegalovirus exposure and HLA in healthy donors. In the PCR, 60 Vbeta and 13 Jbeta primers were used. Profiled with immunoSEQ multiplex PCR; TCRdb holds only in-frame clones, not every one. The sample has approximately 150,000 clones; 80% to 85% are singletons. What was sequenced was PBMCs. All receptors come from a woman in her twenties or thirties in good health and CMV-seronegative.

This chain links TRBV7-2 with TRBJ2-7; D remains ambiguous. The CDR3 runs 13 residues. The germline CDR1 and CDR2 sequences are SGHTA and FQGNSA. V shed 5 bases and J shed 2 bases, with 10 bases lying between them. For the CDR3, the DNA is TGTGCCAGCAGCCTGACTGGCCCCTACGAGCAGTACTTC. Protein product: CASSLTGPYEQYF.

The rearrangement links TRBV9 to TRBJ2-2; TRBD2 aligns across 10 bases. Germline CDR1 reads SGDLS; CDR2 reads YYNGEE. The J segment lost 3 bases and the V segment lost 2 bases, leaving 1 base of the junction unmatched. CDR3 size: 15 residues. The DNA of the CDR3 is TGTGCCAGCAGCGTCCTAGCGGGAGACACCGGGGAGCTGTTTTTT. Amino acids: CASSVLAGDTGELFF.

The CDR3 DNA is TGCGCCAGCAGCCCCTATCCCGTGAGACAGGCTCTTCACCGGGGTAGCAATCAGCCCCAGCATTTT. It translates to CASSPYPVRQALHRGSNQPQHF. The gene calls are TRBV4-1 and TRBJ1-5; possible D gene TRBD1, 6 bases. Germline V gene data show CDR1 as MGHRA and CDR2 as YSYEKL. The V end was cut by 4 bases, the J end by 0 bases, with 31 bases between. The CDR3 totals 22 residues.

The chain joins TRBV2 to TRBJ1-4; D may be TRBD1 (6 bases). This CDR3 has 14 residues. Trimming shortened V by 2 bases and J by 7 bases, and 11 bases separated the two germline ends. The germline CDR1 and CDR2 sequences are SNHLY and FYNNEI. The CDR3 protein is CASSETRTVEKLFF. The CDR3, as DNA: TGTGCCAGCAGTGAAACCAGGACAGTTGAAAAACTGTTTTTT.

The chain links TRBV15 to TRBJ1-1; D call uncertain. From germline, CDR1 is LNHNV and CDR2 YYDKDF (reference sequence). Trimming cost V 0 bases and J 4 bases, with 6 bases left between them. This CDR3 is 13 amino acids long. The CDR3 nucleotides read TGTGCCACCAGCAGAGATAAAGCCACTGAAGCTTTCTTT. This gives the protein CATSRDKATEAFF. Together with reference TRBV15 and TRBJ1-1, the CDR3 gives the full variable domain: DAMVIQNPRYQVTQFGKPVTLSCSQTLNHNVMYWYQQKSSQAPKLLFHYYDKDFNNEADTPDNFQSRRPNTSFCFLDIRSPGLGDTAMYLCATSRDKATEAFFGQGTRLTVV.

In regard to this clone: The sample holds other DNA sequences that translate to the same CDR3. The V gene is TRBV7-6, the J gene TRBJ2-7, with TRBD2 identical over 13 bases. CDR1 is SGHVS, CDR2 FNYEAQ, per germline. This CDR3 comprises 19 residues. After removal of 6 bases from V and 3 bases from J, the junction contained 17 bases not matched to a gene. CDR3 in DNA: TGTGCCAGCAGTCTGGCCCCTCAGACTAGCGGGGGGCCAAACTACGAGCAGTACTTC. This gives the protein CASSLAPQTSGGPNYEQYF.

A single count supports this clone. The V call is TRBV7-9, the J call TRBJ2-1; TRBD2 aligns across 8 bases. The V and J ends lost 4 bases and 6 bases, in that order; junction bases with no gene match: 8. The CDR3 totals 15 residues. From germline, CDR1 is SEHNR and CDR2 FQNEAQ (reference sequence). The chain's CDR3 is CASSYIAGLVNEQFF. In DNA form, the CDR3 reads TGTGCCAGCAGCTATATAGCGGGGCTTGTCAATGAGCAGTTCTTC.

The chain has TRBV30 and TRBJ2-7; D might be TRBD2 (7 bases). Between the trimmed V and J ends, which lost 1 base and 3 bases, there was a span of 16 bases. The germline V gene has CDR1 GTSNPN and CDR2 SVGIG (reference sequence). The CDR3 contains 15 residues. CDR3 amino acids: CAWSGGRGPHYEQYF. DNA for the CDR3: TGTGCCTGGAGTGGAGGGCGGGGGCCCCACTACGAGCAGTACTTC.

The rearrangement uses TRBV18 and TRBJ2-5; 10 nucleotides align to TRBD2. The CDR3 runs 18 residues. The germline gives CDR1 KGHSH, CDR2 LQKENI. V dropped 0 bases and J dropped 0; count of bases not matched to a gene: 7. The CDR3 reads CASSPPRGTSGNQETQYF. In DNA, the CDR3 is TGTGCCAGCTCACCACCGAGGGGAACTAGCGGGAACCAAGAGACCCAGTACTTC.

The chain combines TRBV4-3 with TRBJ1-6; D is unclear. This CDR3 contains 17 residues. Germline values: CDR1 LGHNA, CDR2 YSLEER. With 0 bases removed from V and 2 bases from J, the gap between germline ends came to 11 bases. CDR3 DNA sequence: TGCGCCAGCAGCCAAGACGCGAGCGGGGCCTATAATTCACCCCTCCACTTT. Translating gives CASSQDASGAYNSPLHF.

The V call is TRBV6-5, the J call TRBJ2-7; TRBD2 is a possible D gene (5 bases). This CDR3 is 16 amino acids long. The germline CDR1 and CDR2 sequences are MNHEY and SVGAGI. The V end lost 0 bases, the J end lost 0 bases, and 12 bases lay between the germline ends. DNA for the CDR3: TGTGCCAGCAGTTACTCGAGAGTAGCGAGCTCCTACGAGCAGTACTTC. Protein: CASSYSRVASSYEQYF.

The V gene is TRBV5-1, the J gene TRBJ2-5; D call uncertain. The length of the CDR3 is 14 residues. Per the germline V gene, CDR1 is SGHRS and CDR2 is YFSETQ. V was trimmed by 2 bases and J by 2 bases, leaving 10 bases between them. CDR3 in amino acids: CASSFPTDQETQYF. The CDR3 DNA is TGCGCCAGCAGCTTCCCCACAGATCAAGAGACCCAGTACTTC.

CDR3 DNA sequence: TGTGCCAGCAGCCCGGGGAGGGCTCCCGGGGCCAACGTCCTGACTTTC. Its translation: CASSPGRAPGANVLTF. This chain connects TRBV9 to TRBJ2-6; 7 bases align to TRBD2. There are 16 residues in the CDR3. Germline V gives CDR1 SGDLS, CDR2 YYNGEE. V was clipped by 4 bases and J by 4 bases; unmatched bases: 8.

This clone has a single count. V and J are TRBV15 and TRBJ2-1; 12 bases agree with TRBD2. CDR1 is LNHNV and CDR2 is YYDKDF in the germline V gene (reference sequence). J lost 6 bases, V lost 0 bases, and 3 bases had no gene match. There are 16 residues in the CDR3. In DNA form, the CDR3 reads TGTGCCACCAGCAGAGATAGACTAGCGGGAGTCAATGAGCAGTTCTTC. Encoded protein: CATSRDRLAGVNEQFF.

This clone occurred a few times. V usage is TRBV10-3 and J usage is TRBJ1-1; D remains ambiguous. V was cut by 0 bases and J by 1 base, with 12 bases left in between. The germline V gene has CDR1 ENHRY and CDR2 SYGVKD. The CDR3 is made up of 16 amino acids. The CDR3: CAISESRFLRNTEAFF. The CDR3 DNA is TGTGCCATCAGTGAGTCGAGATTTCTTAGGAACACTGAAGCTTTCTTT.

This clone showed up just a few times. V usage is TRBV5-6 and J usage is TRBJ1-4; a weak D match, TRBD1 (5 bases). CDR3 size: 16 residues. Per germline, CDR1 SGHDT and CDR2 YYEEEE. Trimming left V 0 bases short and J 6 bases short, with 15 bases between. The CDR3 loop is CASSLGTSIKDEKLFF. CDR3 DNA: TGTGCCAGCAGCTTGGGGACATCGATCAAGGATGAAAAACTGTTTTTT. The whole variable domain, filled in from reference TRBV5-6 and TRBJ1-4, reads DAGVTQSPTHLIKTRGQQVTLRCSPKSGHDTVSWYQQALGQGPQFIFQYYEEEERQRGNFPDRFSGHQFPNYSSELNVNALLLGDSALYLCASSLGTSIKDEKLFFGSGTQLSVL.

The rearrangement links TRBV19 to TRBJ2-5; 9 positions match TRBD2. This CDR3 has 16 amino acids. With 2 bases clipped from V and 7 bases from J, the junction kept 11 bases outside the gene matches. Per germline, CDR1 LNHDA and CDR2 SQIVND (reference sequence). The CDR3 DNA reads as TGTGCCAGTAGTATACCAGCGGGGGGATTAAGAGGGACCCAGTACTTC. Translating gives CASSIPAGGLRGTQYF.

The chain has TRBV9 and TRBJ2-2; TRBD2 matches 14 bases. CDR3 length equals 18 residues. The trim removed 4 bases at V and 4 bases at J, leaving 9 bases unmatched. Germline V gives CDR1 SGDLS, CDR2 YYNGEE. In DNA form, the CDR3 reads TGTGCCAGCAGCCCAAGACTAGCGGGGGGGCCGGGCACCGGGGAGCTGTTTTTT. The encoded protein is CASSPRLAGGPGTGELFF.

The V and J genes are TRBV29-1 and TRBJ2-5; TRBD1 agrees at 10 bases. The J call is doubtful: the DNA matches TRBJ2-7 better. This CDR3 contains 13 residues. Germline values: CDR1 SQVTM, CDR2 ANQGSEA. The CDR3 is CSVEGQGLYEQYF. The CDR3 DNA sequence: TGCAGCGTTGAGGGACAGGGGCTCTACGAGCAGTACTTC.

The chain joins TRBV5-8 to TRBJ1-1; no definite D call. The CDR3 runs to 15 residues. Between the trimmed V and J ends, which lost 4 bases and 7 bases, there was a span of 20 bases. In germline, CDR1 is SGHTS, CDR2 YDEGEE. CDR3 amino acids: CASSLRGAHGVEAFF. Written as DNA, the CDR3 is TGTGCCAGCAGCCTTCGGGGTGCACACGGGGTTGAAGCTTTCTTT.

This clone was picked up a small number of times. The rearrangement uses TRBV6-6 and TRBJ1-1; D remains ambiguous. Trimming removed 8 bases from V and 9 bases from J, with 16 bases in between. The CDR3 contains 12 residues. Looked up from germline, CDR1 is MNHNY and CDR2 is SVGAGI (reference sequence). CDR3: CASGGQVSKAFF. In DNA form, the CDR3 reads TGTGCCAGCGGCGGGCAGGTGTCAAAAGCTTTCTTT.